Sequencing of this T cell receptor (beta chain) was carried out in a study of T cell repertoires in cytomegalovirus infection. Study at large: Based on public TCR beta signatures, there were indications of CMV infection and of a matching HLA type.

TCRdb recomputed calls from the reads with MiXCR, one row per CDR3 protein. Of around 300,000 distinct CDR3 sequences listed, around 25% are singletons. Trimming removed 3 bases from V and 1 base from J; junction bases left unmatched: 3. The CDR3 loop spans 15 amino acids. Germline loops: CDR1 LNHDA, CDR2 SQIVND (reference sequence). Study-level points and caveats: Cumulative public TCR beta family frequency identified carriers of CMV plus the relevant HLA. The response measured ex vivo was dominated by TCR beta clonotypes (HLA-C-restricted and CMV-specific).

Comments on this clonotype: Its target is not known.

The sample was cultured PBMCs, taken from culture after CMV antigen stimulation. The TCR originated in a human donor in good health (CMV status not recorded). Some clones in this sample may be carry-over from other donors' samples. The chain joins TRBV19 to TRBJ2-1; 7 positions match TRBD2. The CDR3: CASSIVGRSYNEQFF. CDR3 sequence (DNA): TGTGCCAGTAGTATTGTCGGGAGGTCCTACAATGAGCAGTTCTTC.